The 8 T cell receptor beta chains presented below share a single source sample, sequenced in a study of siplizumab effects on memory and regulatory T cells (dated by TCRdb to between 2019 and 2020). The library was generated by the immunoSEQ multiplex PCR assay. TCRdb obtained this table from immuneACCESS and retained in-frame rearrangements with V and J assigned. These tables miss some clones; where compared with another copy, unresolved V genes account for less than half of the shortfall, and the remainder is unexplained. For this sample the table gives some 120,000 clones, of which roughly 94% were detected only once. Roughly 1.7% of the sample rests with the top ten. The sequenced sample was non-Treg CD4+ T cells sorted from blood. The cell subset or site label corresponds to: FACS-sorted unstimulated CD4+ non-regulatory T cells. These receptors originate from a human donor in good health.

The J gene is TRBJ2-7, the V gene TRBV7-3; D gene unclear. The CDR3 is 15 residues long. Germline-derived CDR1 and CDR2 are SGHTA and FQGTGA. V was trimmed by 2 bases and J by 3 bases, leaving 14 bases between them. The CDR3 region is CASSLFMGPLYEQYF. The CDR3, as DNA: TGTGCCAGCAGCTTATTCATGGGTCCACTCTACGAGCAGTACTTC.

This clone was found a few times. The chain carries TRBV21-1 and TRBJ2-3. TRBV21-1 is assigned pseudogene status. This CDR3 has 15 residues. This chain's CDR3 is CASSKGGREPDTQYF. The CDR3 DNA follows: TGTGCCAGCAGCAAAGGTGGCAGGGAGCCAGATACGCAGTATTTT.

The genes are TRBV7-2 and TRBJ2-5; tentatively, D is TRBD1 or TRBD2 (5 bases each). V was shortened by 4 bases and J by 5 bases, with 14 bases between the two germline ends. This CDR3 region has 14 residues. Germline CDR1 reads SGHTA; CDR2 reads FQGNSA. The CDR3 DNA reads TGTGCCAGCAGCTCACCGGGACCGAGCGAGACCCAGTACTTC. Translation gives CASSSPGPSETQYF.

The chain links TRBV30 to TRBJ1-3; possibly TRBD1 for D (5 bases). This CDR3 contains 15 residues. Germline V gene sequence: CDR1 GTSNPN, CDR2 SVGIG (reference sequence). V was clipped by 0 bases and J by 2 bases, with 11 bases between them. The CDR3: CAWSVLMGPGNTIYF. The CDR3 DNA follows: TGTGCCTGGAGTGTACTGATGGGGCCTGGAAACACCATATATTTT.

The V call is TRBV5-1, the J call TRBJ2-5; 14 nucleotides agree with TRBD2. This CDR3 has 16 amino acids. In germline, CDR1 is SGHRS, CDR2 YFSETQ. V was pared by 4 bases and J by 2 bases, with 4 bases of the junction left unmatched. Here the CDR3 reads CASSQGLAGEQETQYF. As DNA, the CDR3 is TGCGCCAGCAGCCAGGGACTAGCGGGGGAGCAAGAGACCCAGTACTTC.

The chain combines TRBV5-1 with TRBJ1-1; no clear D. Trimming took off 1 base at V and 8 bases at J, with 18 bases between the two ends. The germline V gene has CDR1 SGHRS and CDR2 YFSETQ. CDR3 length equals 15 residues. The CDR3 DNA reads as TGCGCCAGCAGCTTGAGGGCCGGCGAAAGACTGGAAGCTTTCTTT. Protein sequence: CASSLRAGERLEAFF.

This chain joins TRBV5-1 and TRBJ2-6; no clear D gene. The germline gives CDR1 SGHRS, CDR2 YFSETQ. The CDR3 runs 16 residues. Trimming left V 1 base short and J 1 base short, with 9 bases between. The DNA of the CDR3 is TGCGCCAGCAGCTTGACAGAGATGTCTGGGGCCAACGTCCTGACTTTC. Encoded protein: CASSLTEMSGANVLTF.

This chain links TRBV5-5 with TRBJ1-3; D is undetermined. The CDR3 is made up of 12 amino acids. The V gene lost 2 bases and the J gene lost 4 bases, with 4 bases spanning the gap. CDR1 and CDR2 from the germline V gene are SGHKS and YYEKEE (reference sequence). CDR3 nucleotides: TGTGCCAGCAGCTTAGTCGGAAACACCATATATTTT. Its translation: CASSLVGNTIYF.